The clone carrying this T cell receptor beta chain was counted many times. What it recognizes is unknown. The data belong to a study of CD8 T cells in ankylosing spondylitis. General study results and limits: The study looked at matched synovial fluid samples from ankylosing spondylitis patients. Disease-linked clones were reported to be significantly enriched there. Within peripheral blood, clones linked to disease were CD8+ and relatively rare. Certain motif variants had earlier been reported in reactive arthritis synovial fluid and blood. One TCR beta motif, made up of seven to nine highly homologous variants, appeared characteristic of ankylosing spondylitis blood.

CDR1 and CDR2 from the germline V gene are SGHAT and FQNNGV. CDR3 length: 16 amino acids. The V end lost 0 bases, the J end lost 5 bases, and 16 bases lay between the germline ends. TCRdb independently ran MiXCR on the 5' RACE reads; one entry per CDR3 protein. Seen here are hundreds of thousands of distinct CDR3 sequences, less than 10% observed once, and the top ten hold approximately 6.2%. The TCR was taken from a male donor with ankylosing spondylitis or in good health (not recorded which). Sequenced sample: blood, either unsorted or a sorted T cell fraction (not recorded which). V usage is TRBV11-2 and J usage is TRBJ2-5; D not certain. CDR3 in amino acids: CASSLDPVRAWETQYF. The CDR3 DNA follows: TGTGCCAGCAGCTTAGATCCCGTCCGGGCTTGGGAGACCCAGTACTTC.